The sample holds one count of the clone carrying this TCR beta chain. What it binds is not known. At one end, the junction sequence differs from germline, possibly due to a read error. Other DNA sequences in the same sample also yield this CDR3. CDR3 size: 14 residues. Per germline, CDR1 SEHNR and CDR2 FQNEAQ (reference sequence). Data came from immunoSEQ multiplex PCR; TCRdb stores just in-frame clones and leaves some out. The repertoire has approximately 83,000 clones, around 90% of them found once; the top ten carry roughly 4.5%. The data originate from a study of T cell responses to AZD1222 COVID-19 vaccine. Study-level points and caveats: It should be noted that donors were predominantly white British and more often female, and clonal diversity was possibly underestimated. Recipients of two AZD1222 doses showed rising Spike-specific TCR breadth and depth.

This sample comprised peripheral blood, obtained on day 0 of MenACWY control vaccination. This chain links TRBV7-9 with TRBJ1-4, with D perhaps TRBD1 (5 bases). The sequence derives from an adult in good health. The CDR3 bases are TGTGCCAGCAGCCCGGGACGAGAGGAGGAAAAACTATTTTTT. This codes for CASSPGREEEKLFF.